This paragraph reports one T cell receptor beta chain. CDR3 length: 11 amino acids. Germline V gene sequence: CDR1 GTSNPN, CDR2 SVGIG (reference sequence). V lost 4 bases, J lost 4 bases, and 1 base stayed unmatched. The sample originates from a study of shared clonotypes between healthy human individuals. On the study more broadly: Donors had three CD4 naive, three CD4 memory, two CD8 naive and one CD8 memory plate apiece.

This table comes from immunoSEQ multiplex PCR, and its TCRdb copy is limited to in-frame clones, with some not included. The sample shows fewer than 1.6 million clones, just under 99% of them seen only once. Nashville, Tennessee was home to all donors, each a Caucasian adult. It was into CD45RA+ naive and CD45RA-negative memory subsets that the CD4+ cells were split. Source material: naive CD4+ T cells sorted from blood. Subset here: CD45RA+ positively selected. V is TRBV30 and J is TRBJ2-7, with TRBD1 matching over 7 bases. The sequence came from a man under 40 in good health. The CDR3 DNA is TGTGCCTGGAAACAGGGGTACGAGCAGTACTTC. As protein: CAWKQGYEQYF.